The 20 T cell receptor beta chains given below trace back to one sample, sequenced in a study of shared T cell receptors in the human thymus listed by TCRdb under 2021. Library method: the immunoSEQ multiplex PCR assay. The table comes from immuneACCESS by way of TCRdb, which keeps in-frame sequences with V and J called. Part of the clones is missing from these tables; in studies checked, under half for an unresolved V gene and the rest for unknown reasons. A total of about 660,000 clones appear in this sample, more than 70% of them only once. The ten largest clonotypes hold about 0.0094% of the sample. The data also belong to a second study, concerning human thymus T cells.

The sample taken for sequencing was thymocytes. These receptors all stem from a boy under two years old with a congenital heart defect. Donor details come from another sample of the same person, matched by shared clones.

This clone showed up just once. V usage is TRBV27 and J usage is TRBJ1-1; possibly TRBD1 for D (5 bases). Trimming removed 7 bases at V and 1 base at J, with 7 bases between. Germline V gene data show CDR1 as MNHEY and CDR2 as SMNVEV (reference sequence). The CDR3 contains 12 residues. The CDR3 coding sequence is TGTGCCAGCAAGACAGAGAACACTGAAGCTTTCTTT. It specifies CASKTENTEAFF.

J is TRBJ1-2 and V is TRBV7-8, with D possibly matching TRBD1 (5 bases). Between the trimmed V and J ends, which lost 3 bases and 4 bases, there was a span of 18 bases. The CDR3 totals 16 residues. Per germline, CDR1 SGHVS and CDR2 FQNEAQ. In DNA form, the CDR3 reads TGTGCCAGCAGCTTTGAGGGACCGGAGGGGAGCTATGGCTACACCTTC. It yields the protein CASSFEGPEGSYGYTF.

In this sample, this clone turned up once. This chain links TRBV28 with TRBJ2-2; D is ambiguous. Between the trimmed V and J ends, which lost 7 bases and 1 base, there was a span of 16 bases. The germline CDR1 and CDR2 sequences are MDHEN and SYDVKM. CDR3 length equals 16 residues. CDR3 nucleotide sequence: TGTGCCAGCACCTTCACGAGGAGAGGGAACACCGGGGAGCTGTTTTTT. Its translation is CASTFTRRGNTGELFF. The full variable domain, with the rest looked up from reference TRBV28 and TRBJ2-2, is DVKVTQSSRYLVKRTGEKVFLECVQDMDHENMFWYRQDPGLGLRLIYFSYDVKMKEKGDIPEGYSVSREKKERFSLILESASTNQTSMYLCASTFTRRGNTGELFFGEGSRLTVL.

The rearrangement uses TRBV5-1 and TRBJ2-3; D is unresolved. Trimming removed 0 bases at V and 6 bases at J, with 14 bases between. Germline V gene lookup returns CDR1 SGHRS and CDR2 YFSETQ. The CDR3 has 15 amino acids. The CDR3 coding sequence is TGCGCCAGCAGCTTGGAATGGCAGTGTAACGATACGCAGTATTTT. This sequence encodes CASSLEWQCNDTQYF.

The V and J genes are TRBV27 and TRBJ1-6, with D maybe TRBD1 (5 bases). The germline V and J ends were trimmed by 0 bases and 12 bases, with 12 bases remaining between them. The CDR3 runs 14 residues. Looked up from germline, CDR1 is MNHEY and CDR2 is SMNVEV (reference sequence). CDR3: CASSLSPTAKPLHF. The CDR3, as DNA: TGTGCCAGCAGTTTATCCCCGACAGCGAAACCCCTCCACTTT.

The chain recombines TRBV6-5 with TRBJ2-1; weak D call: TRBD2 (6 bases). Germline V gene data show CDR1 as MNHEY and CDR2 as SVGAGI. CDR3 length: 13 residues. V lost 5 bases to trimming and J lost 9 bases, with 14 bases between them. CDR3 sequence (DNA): TGTGCCAGCAGTGGATGGACTAAAGCTGAGCAGTTCTTC. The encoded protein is CASSGWTKAEQFF.

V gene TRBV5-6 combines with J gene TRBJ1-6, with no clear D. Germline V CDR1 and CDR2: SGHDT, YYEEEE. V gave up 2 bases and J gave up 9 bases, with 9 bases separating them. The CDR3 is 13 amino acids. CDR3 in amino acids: CASSFNSSSPLHF. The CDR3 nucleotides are TGTGCCAGCAGCTTCAATAGTAGTTCACCCCTCCACTTT. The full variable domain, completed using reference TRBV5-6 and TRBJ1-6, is DAGVTQSPTHLIKTRGQQVTLRCSPKSGHDTVSWYQQALGQGPQFIFQYYEEEERQRGNFPDRFSGHQFPNYSSELNVNALLLGDSALYLCASSFNSSSPLHFGNGTRLTVT.

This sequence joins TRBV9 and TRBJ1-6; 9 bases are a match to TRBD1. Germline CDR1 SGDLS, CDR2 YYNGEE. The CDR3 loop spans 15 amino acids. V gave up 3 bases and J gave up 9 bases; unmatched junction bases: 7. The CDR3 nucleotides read TGTGCCAGCAGCGCAAGGAGGACAGGGGTTTCACCCCTCCACTTT. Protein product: CASSARRTGVSPLHF.

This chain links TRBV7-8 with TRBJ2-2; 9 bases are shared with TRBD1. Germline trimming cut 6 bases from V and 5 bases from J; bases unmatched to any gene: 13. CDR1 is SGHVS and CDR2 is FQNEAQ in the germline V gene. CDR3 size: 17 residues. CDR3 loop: CASRSRDRERGTGELFF. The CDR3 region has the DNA TGTGCCAGCAGGTCCCGGGACAGGGAACGGGGGACCGGGGAGCTGTTTTTT. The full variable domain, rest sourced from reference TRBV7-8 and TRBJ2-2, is GAGVSQSPRYKVAKRGQDVALRCDPISGHVSLFWYQQALGQGPEFLTYFQNEAQLDKSGLPSDRFFAERPEGSVSTLKIQRTQQEDSAVYLCASRSRDRERGTGELFFGEGSRLTVL.

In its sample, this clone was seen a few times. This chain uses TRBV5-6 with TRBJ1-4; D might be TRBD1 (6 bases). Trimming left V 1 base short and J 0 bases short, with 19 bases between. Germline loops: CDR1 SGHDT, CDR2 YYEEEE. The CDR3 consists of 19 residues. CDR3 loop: CASSLWGHGVGATNEKLFF. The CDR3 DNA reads TGTGCCAGCAGCTTGTGGGGACACGGAGTGGGAGCAACTAATGAAAAACTGTTTTTT.

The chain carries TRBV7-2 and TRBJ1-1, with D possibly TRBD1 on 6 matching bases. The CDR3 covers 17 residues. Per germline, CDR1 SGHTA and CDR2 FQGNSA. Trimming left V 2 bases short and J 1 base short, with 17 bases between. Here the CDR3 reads CASSLWGPPKENTEAFF. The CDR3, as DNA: TGTGCCAGCAGCTTATGGGGGCCCCCTAAGGAGAACACTGAAGCTTTCTTT.

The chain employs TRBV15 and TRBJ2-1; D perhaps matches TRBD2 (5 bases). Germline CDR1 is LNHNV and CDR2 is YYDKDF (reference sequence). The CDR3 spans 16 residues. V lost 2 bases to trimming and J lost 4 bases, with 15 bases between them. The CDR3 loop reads CATSRRTGSLYNEQFF. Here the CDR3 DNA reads TGTGCCACCAGCAGACGGACTGGAAGTCTTTACAATGAGCAGTTCTTC.

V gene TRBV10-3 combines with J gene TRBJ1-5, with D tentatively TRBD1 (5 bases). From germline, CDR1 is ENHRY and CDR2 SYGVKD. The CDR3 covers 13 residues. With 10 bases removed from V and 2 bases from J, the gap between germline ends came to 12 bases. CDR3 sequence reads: CATTPTGNQPQHF. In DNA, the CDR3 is TGTGCCACCACACCGACAGGCAATCAGCCCCAGCATTTT.

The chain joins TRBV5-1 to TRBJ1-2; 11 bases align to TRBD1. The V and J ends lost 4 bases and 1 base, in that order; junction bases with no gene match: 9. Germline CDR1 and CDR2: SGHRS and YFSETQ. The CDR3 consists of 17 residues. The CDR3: CASSGTDRGRFNYGYTF. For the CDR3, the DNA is TGCGCCAGCAGCGGAACGGACAGGGGGCGGTTTAACTATGGCTACACCTTC. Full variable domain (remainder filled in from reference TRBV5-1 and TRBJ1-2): KAGVTQTPRYLIKTRGQQVTLSCSPISGHRSVSWYQQTPGQGLQFLFEYFSETQRNKGNFPGRFSGRQFSNSRSEMNVSTLELGDSALYLCASSGTDRGRFNYGYTFGSGTRLTVV.

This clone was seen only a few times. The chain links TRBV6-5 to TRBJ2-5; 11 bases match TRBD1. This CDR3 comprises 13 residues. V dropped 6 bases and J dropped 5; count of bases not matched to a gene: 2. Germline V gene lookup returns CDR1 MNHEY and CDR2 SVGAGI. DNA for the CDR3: TGTGCCAGCAGGGACAGGGGGCAGGAGACCCAGTACTTC. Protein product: CASRDRGQETQYF.

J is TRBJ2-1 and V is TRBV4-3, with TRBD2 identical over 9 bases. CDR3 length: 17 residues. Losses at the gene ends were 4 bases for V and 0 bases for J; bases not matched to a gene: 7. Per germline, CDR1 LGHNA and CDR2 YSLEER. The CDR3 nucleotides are TGCGCCAGCAGCCCCGGACTAGCGAGGAGCTCCTACAATGAGCAGTTCTTC. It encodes CASSPGLARSSYNEQFF.

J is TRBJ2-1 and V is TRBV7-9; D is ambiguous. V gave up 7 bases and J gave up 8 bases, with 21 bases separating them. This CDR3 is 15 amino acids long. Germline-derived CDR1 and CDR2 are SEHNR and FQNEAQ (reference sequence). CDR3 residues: CASTPGLSAPDEQFF. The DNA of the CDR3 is TGTGCCAGCACCCCGGGTCTCTCGGCCCCGGATGAGCAGTTCTTC. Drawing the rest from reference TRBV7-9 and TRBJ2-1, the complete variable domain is DTGVSQNPRHKITKRGQNVTFRCDPISEHNRLYWYRQTLGQGPEFLTYFQNEAQLEKSRLLSDRFSAERPKGSFSTLEIQRTEQGDSAMYLCASTPGLSAPDEQFFGPGTRLTVL.

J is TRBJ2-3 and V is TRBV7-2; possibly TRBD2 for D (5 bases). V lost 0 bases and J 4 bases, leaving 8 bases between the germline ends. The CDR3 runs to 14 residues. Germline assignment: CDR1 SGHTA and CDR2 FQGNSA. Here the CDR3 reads CASSLAASPDTQYF. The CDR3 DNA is TGTGCCAGCAGCTTAGCAGCTAGCCCAGATACGCAGTATTTT.

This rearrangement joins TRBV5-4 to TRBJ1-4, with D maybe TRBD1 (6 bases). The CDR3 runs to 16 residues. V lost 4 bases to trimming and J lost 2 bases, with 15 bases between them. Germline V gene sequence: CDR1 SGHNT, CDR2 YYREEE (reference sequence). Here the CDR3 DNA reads TGTGCCAGCAGCGTTGCGGGGGCCGGGACTAATGAAAAACTGTTTTTT. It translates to CASSVAGAGTNEKLFF.

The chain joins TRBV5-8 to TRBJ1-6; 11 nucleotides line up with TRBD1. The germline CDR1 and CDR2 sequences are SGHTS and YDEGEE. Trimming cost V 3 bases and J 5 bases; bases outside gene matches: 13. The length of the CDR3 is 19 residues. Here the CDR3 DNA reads TGTGCCAGCAGCTGGACAGGGGGCGGGGCCATGTTTAATAATTCACCCCTCCACTTT. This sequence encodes CASSWTGGGAMFNNSPLHF.